This entry concerns a single T cell receptor beta chain. As yet, its antigen is unknown. The data were taken from a study of siplizumab effects on memory and regulatory T cells. Study findings and constraints: Naive T cells looked more diverse than memory cells and looked like major alloresponse contributors. Left unconfirmed was the suppressive function of proliferating Tregs from siplizumab cultures.

CDR3 size: 14 residues. CDR1 is LGHNT and CDR2 is FRNRAP in the germline V gene. Deletions cut 5 bases from V and 3 bases from J, with 10 bases between. Method: immunoSEQ multiplex PCR; TCRdb's copy keeps in-frame clones and lacks some. The sample holds 120,000 or so clones, roughly 92% seen once. Sequenced sample: CD4+ T cells sorted from blood. The clonotype originates from a human donor in good health. The rearrangement joins TRBV12-5 to TRBJ1-4; TRBD1 is a possible D gene (6 bases). CDR3: CASGPDRANEKLFF. For the CDR3, the DNA is TGTGCTAGTGGTCCGGACAGAGCTAATGAAAAACTGTTTTTT.